This is a list of T cell receptor beta chains from one sample in a study of blood T cells in healthy people across ages. TCRdb recomputed calls from the 5' RACE reads with MiXCR, one row per CDR3 protein. The sample shows 1.2 million to 1.5 million distinct CDR3 sequences, approximately 59% of them seen only once. Sequencing was performed on blood. The source is a young man in good health. Both conserved end residues are part of each CDR3. The D gene is left open where the match is weak.

d_call: TRBD2
v_call: TRBV10-1
cdr3_aa: CASSGTSGGFSFNEQFF

d_call: NA
v_call: TRBV7-2
cdr3_aa: CASSPQWGSYEQYF

d_call: NA
v_call: TRBV20-1
cdr3_aa: CSALRAQGYTF

d_call: TRBD2
v_call: TRBV7-9
cdr3_aa: CASSLTSIHEQFF

d_call: TRBD1
v_call: TRBV5-1
cdr3_aa: CASAYRDRAYEQYF

d_call: NA
v_call: TRBV7-9
cdr3_aa: CASSFIRDYEQYF

d_call: TRBD2
v_call: TRBV20-1
cdr3_aa: CSARDGGRAGYEQYF

d_call: TRBD2
v_call: TRBV6-4
cdr3_aa: CASSDTAGGPREQFF

d_call: TRBD1
v_call: TRBV9
cdr3_aa: CASSVASWGQGVYGYTF

d_call: TRBD2
v_call: TRBV6-5
cdr3_aa: CASSYRAGPLTSTDTQYF

d_call: NA
v_call: TRBV5-1
cdr3_aa: CASRGLSTDTQYF

d_call: NA
v_call: TRBV6-5
cdr3_aa: CASSPPDKNIQYF

d_call: NA
v_call: TRBV5-1
cdr3_aa: CASSARRAFNTDTQYF

d_call: TRBD2
v_call: TRBV4-2
cdr3_aa: CASSQELASGSYNEQYF

d_call: TRBD2
v_call: TRBV4-1
cdr3_aa: CASSHPQTSVYNEQFF

d_call: NA
v_call: TRBV20-1
cdr3_aa: CSAYRTDTQYF

d_call: NA
v_call: TRBV29-1
cdr3_aa: CSVPGGGRGQFF

d_call: TRBD1
v_call: TRBV29-1
cdr3_aa: CSVDREVGTEAFF

d_call: NA
v_call: TRBV20-1
cdr3_aa: CSARPLSNQPQHF

d_call: NA
v_call: TRBV4-2
cdr3_aa: CASSQPPGRWEQYF

d_call: NA
v_call: TRBV6-1
cdr3_aa: CASSDSVHRTDTQYF

d_call: NA
v_call: TRBV6-2/TRBV6-3
cdr3_aa: CASSWWSSYEQYF

d_call: TRBD2
v_call: TRBV29-1
cdr3_aa: CSVVGSGAFNEQFF

d_call: TRBD2
v_call: TRBV7-8
cdr3_aa: CASSLARGLAGPQETQYF

d_call: TRBD1
v_call: TRBV18
cdr3_aa: CASSPGSGQGASIQYF

d_call: NA
v_call: TRBV6-2/TRBV6-3
cdr3_aa: CASSPLRPTGKGEKLFF

d_call: NA
v_call: TRBV15
cdr3_aa: CATSRDPPPDTGSSGNTIYF

d_call: TRBD1
v_call: TRBV4-2
cdr3_aa: CASSQSPGTGLVGYTF

d_call: TRBD2
v_call: TRBV6-6
cdr3_aa: CATQRGGSTDTQYF

d_call: NA
v_call: TRBV6-2/TRBV6-3
cdr3_aa: CASSYRGRGYGYTF

d_call: TRBD2
v_call: TRBV10-3
cdr3_aa: CAIRLAGTYEQYF

d_call: NA
v_call: TRBV11-2
cdr3_aa: CASSIGRTDSYEQYF

d_call: NA
v_call: TRBV6-6
cdr3_aa: CASKVDLAKNIQYF

d_call: TRBD2
v_call: TRBV7-2
cdr3_aa: CASSNTGGPHIQYF

d_call: TRBD1
v_call: TRBV11-2
cdr3_aa: CASSHSTGHGTEAFF

d_call: NA
v_call: TRBV11-2
cdr3_aa: CASNRGGEHNEQFF

d_call: NA
v_call: TRBV16
cdr3_aa: CASSQSYSRNQPQHF

d_call: TRBD1
v_call: TRBV20-1
cdr3_aa: CSASGGRGRNYYGYTF

d_call: TRBD1
v_call: TRBV18
cdr3_aa: CASSPGTGTLADQPQHF

d_call: NA
v_call: TRBV28
cdr3_aa: CASVSGTRNEQYF

d_call: NA
v_call: TRBV12-3/TRBV12-4
cdr3_aa: CASSLLGPGELFF

d_call: TRBD2
v_call: TRBV28
cdr3_aa: CASSLAGGLSDTQYF

d_call: NA
v_call: TRBV7-9
cdr3_aa: CASSLPGYAEAFF

d_call: NA
v_call: TRBV6-2/TRBV6-3
cdr3_aa: CASRATSSYNEQFF

d_call: NA
v_call: TRBV5-1
cdr3_aa: CASRRYGATNEKLFF

d_call: NA
v_call: TRBV6-5
cdr3_aa: CASSYTQTGYEQYF

d_call: NA
v_call: TRBV12-3/TRBV12-4
cdr3_aa: CASSLRAGKETQYF

d_call: NA
v_call: TRBV7-8
cdr3_aa: CASSLAYSQFRDTQYF

d_call: NA
v_call: TRBV2
cdr3_aa: CASSLDGADYGYTF

d_call: NA
v_call: TRBV4-1
cdr3_aa: CASSQAQDQVYNEQFF

d_call: TRBD1
v_call: TRBV29-1
cdr3_aa: CSVRPIQGTTEAFF

d_call: TRBD2
v_call: TRBV7-9
cdr3_aa: CASTQSGEPLKQFF

d_call: NA
v_call: TRBV6-2/TRBV6-3
cdr3_aa: CASSSPGTEQFF

d_call: NA
v_call: TRBV12-3/TRBV12-4
cdr3_aa: CASSPGLYYTF

d_call: NA
v_call: TRBV6-5
cdr3_aa: CASSYSLAGSTDTQYF

d_call: TRBD2
v_call: TRBV4-2
cdr3_aa: CASSQDLGGSLNEQFF

d_call: NA
v_call: TRBV2
cdr3_aa: CASTLAQSYEQYF

d_call: NA
v_call: TRBV29-1
cdr3_aa: CSVEVSLPHEQYF